The entry below describes one TCR beta chain. It has no known antigen specificity. The record has no base qualities; no much larger clone is one base away. Library prep was done by the immunoSEQ multiplex PCR assay. TCRdb obtained this table from immuneACCESS and retained in-frame rearrangements with V and J assigned. These tables miss some clones; where compared with another copy, unresolved V genes account for less than half of the shortfall, and the remainder is unexplained. Recorded for this sample are roughly 700,000 clones; roughly 90% of them occurred a single time. In total, the top ten clones hold approximately 0.011% of the sample. From V the trimming removes 1 base and from J it removes 6 bases, while the gene matches leave 9 bases of the junction unaccounted for. Taken from the germline V gene, the CDR1 and CDR2 loops are LGHNA and YSLEER. The CDR3 goes from the cysteine to the phenylalanine over 17 residues. Just CDR3 DNA is preserved here, 51 bases in frame from base 1.

This record belongs to a study of shared T cell receptors in the human thymus (dated by TCRdb to the early 2020s). Describing the broader study: The study examined how self-reactive, shared T-cell receptor alpha chains are generated in the human thymus.

The same data also contributed to another study, on human thymus T cells. From the second report: Donors were immunologically healthy infants undergoing open corrective cardiac surgery for congenital heart defects in Finland. Thymus tissue was collected as surgical resects that were removed during corrective cardiac surgery. Usage of V and J gene segments appeared to be biased in both the thymic and the peripheral blood repertoires. The related research reported highly overlapping thymic TCR repertoires among unrelated individuals. TCR alpha and beta repertoires from about 8 infant thymus samples and four related peripheral blood samples were characterized in the study. Donor ages ranged from roughly 7 to 250 days, and the cohort comprised six or seven male and two female infants. Thymocytes were freed from the tissue by mechanical means and kept at -70 degrees C as pellets of roughly 9-30 million cells. A QIAsymphony instrument was used to extract genomic DNA from the frozen cell pellets. TCRB and TCRAD loci were amplified from a standardized quantity of quality-controlled genomic DNA using the immunoSEQ multiplex PCR assay. The amplicons spanned the V(D)J region and were long enough to cover the CDR3 and allow V and J genes to be identified. Through the commercial immunoSEQ service, the amplicons were sequenced on an Illumina platform. Corrections for primer bias and sequencing errors followed previously described methods, while TCRAD and TCRB definitions were based on the IMGT database. Repertoires were analysed with immunoSEQ Analyzer 3.0 and VDJTools, covering basic statistics, V/J segment usage, diversity estimates, rarefaction and pairwise overlap. To estimate diversity, the Chao1, ChaoE, Efron-Thisted, Shannon and inverse Simpson indices were applied, and diversity was also estimated on datasets down-sampled to the smallest sample. Repertoire overlap was determined by strict matching of CDR3 nucleotide sequence, V gene and J gene, and Jaccard-based multidimensional scaling clustering was applied. Thymus samples yielded on average roughly 790,000 unique TCRB clonotypes, compared with 80,000 to 85,000 from blood samples.

The chain is made from TRBV4-3 and TRBJ2-2; 9 middle bases align to TRBD1. The sequencing input was thymocytes. This sequence originates from a boy under two years old with a congenital heart defect. Donor details come from another sample of the same person, matched by shared clones. This receptor has the CDR3 CASSQGGDRDVPGELFF. The nucleotide sequence is given as TGCGCCAGCAGCCAAGGGGGGGACAGGGACGTTCCCGGGGAGCTGTTTTTT.